The 23 T cell receptor beta chains below come from one sample, sequenced in a study of beta chain features in type 1 diabetes. Study-wide results and caveats: Shorter TCRB CDR3s, moderately but significantly so, marked every one of the four CD4+ subsets in Type 1 diabetes patients.

Antigen specificity for these receptors is unknown. The authors reverse transcribed all of the isolated RNA, so sequencing captured expressed TCRB transcripts. This table comes from immunoSEQ multiplex PCR, and its TCRdb copy is limited to in-frame clones, with some not included. This table has 150,000 to 190,000 clones, approximately 10% appearing once. Material for sequencing was central memory CD4+ T cells from blood. The receptor set was obtained from a man aged 25-40 years with type 1 diabetes.

In this sample, this clone turned up a few times. This sequence joins TRBV2 and TRBJ1-2; D may be TRBD1 (6 bases). This CDR3 spans 12 amino acids. Trimming pared 7 bases from V and 6 bases from J, leaving 12 bases between. CDR1 SNHLY and CDR2 FYNNEI come from the germline V gene. CDR3 DNA: TGTGCCAGCACCCGGACAGACAATGGCTACACCTTC. Translated, it gives CASTRTDNGYTF.

This clone showed up just a few times. The chain recombines TRBV2 with TRBJ2-7; TRBD1 aligns across 7 bases. The junction had 6 bases not matched to a gene; V was cut back by 7 bases and J by 3 bases. Looked up from germline, CDR1 is SNHLY and CDR2 is FYNNEI. The CDR3 contains 13 residues. Here the CDR3 reads CASTEDRFYEQYF. Written as DNA, the CDR3 is TGTGCCAGCACTGAGGACAGGTTCTACGAGCAGTACTTC.

This clone was counted between two and nine times. This chain connects TRBV28 to TRBJ2-1, with TRBD1 matching 9 bases. V was pared by 8 bases and J by 9 bases, with 17 bases of the junction left unmatched. This CDR3 has 16 residues. Germline CDR1 MDHEN, CDR2 SYDVKM. CDR3 protein: CASFLSGTGYFGEQFF. The CDR3, as DNA: TGTGCCAGCTTTCTTTCCGGGACAGGGTATTTCGGTGAGCAGTTCTTC.

CDR3 sequence: CASSEDSYGYTF. In nucleotides, the CDR3 is TGTGCCAGCAGTGAGGACAGCTATGGCTACACCTTC. The V call is TRBV2, the J call TRBJ1-2; a weak D match, TRBD1 (6 bases). This CDR3 has 12 residues. CDR1 and CDR2 (germline): SNHLY, FYNNEI. The V gene lost 3 bases and the J gene lost 4 bases, with 6 bases spanning the gap.

This clone has only a few counts. For the CDR3, the DNA is TGTGCCAGCAGCGTAGTTGGACAGGGCTACAATGAGCAGTTCTTC. It codes for CASSVVGQGYNEQFF. The V and J genes are TRBV9 and TRBJ2-1; 8 bases are shared with TRBD1. CDR3 length: 15 amino acids. Germline trimming cut 0 bases from V and 3 bases from J; bases unmatched to any gene: 2. Germline V gives CDR1 SGDLS, CDR2 YYNGEE.

The chain recombines TRBV6-4 with TRBJ2-7; 8 bases are shared with TRBD2. The V and J ends lost 3 bases and 0 bases, in that order; junction bases with no gene match: 13. The CDR3 is made up of 18 amino acids. Germline CDR1 is MRHNA and CDR2 is SNTAGT. DNA for the CDR3: TGTGCCAGCAGTGATTGCACTAGCGGAACCCGCGGCTCCTACGAGCAGTACTTC. Protein product: CASSDCTSGTRGSYEQYF.

This clone showed up just a few times. The chain uses TRBV6-6 and TRBJ2-1; TRBD2 is a possible D gene (6 bases). Germline V lookup: CDR1 MNHNY, CDR2 SVGAGI (reference sequence). The CDR3 length is 15 residues. Trimming stripped 8 bases from V and 2 bases from J, with 16 bases between. The CDR3 loop is CASQLSGQTYNEQFF. The CDR3 coding sequence is TGTGCCAGCCAGTTGAGCGGGCAGACCTACAATGAGCAGTTCTTC.

V and J are TRBV28 and TRBJ2-7; weak D call: TRBD1 (6 bases). This CDR3 region has 13 residues. The V end lost 5 bases, the J end lost 7 bases, and 15 bases lay between the germline ends. Germline assignment: CDR1 MDHEN and CDR2 SYDVKM. CDR3 sequence: CASSRHRVGEQYF. CDR3 nucleotide sequence: TGTGCCAGCAGTCGCCACAGGGTGGGGGAGCAGTACTTC.

The gene calls are TRBV21-1 and TRBJ2-5; TRBD2 reflects the table's D call only, with no check against the DNA. TRBV21-1 is assigned pseudogene status. The CDR3 runs to 12 residues. The CDR3, as DNA: TGTGCCAGCCCTATTTACCAAGAGACCCAGTACTTC. Its protein is CASPIYQETQYF.

There are many counts of this clone. V and J are TRBV14 and TRBJ1-1; D is uncertain. V gave up 1 base and J gave up 3 bases, with 9 bases separating them. Germline CDR1 is SGHDN and CDR2 is FVKESK. This CDR3 spans 14 amino acids. CDR3 bases: TGTGCCAGCAGCCAAGGACTTAAAGACACTGAAGCTTTCTTT. It encodes CASSQGLKDTEAFF.

V usage is TRBV4-1 and J usage is TRBJ2-3; the D is unclear. This CDR3 is built from 15 residues. Germline-derived CDR1 and CDR2 are MGHRA and YSYEKL. V lost 1 base to trimming and J lost 6 bases, with 14 bases between them. CDR3 coding DNA: TGCGCCAGCAGCCAAGTTTACAGTCAGGCGGATACGCAGTATTTT. This encodes CASSQVYSQADTQYF.

Only a few counts were recorded for this clone. J is TRBJ2-5 and V is TRBV11-2; D is uncertain. V lost 5 bases and J 2 bases, leaving 6 bases between the germline ends. CDR1 and CDR2 (germline): SGHAT, FQNNGV. CDR3 length: 12 residues. CDR3 loop: CASSRVQETQYF. Written as DNA, the CDR3 is TGTGCCAGCAGCCGGGTACAAGAGACCCAGTACTTC.

This clone was recorded a few times. V usage is TRBV7-2 and J usage is TRBJ2-1; D might be TRBD2 (6 bases). The V and J ends lost 5 bases and 10 bases respectively, with 15 bases between them. This CDR3 contains 13 residues. Per the germline V gene, CDR1 is SGHTA and CDR2 is FQGNSA. CDR3 bases: TGTGCCAGCAGCCATCCCCATGGGGGGGAGCAGTTCTTC. This translates into CASSHPHGGEQFF.

The CDR3: CASTSSGVGDTQYF. CDR3 DNA sequence: TGTGCCAGCACCTCCTCAGGGGTGGGAGATACGCAGTATTTT. The rearrangement uses TRBV28 and TRBJ2-3, with D maybe TRBD1 (6 bases). The CDR3 is 14 amino acids. V was cut by 7 bases and J by 5 bases, with 16 bases left in between. CDR1 and CDR2 (germline): MDHEN, SYDVKM.

The chain couples TRBV28 to TRBJ2-4, with 8 bases aligning to TRBD2. CDR1 MDHEN and CDR2 SYDVKM come from the germline V gene. This CDR3 has 19 residues. V shed 6 bases, J shed 1 base, and the junction held 17 bases outside the gene matches. The CDR3 DNA reads as TGTGCCAGCAGCCAAGGCCCCACGGGAGGGCCGAGGGCCAAAAACATTCAGTACTTC. It specifies CASSQGPTGGPRAKNIQYF.

This sequence joins TRBV2 and TRBJ2-7, with 13 positions matching TRBD2. The CDR3 has 17 amino acids. Germline assignment: CDR1 SNHLY and CDR2 FYNNEI. V was pared by 9 bases and J by 1 base, with 12 bases of the junction left unmatched. The CDR3 here is CASETSGRLLPSYEQYF. CDR3 sequence (DNA): TGTGCCAGTGAGACTAGCGGGAGGCTTCTACCATCCTACGAGCAGTACTTC.

This clone has a handful of counts. The J gene is TRBJ2-5, the V gene TRBV11-1; 11 bases match TRBD1. Germline values: CDR1 SGHAT, CDR2 FQDESV (reference sequence). The CDR3 covers 15 residues. The V and J ends lost 5 bases and 5 bases, in that order; junction bases with no gene match: 7. CDR3 loop: CASSRGQGAGETQYF. Written as DNA, the CDR3 is TGTGCCAGCAGCCGAGGACAGGGGGCGGGGGAGACCCAGTACTTC.

This sequence joins TRBV30 and TRBJ2-1; tentatively, D is TRBD2 (6 bases). The CDR3 is made up of 14 amino acids. Germline V CDR1 and CDR2: GTSNPN, SVGIG (reference sequence). Trimming pared 3 bases from V and 6 bases from J, leaving 15 bases between. Here the CDR3 DNA reads TGTGCCTGGAGGGGGGAGTGGGGGGTCAATGAGCAGTTCTTC. Residues: CAWRGEWGVNEQFF.

This clone came up many times. The CDR3 nucleotides read TGTGCCAGCAGCTTAGGGGGACAGGGGGACTATGGCTACACCTTC. Amino acid sequence: CASSLGGQGDYGYTF. This rearrangement joins TRBV7-9 to TRBJ1-2; 11 bases are a match to TRBD1. CDR1 SEHNR and CDR2 FQNEAQ come from the germline V gene (reference sequence). V shed 1 base and J 3 bases; nucleotides not matched to a gene: 1. The CDR3 extends over 15 amino acids.

The gene calls are TRBV29-1 and TRBJ2-1, with D maybe TRBD2 (6 bases). Germline V CDR1 and CDR2: SQVTM, ANQGSEA. V lost 3 bases to trimming and J lost 0 bases, with 12 bases between them. The CDR3 has 15 residues. The CDR3 DNA is TGCAGCGTTGATGGGGAGGTCGGCTCCTACAATGAGCAGTTCTTC. This codes for CSVDGEVGSYNEQFF.

This clone was detected a few times. The rearrangement joins TRBV28 to TRBJ2-3; D not certain. V was shortened by 7 bases and J by 3 bases, with 5 bases between the two germline ends. This CDR3 has 11 residues. In germline, CDR1 is MDHEN, CDR2 SYDVKM. The CDR3 nucleotides read TGTGCCAGCATCCGTACAGATACGCAGTATTTT. Protein product: CASIRTDTQYF.

This clone came up a few times. This sequence joins TRBV5-1 and TRBJ2-2; 10 bases match TRBD2. The J segment lost 2 bases and the V segment lost 0 bases, leaving 4 bases of the junction unmatched. CDR1 is SGHRS and CDR2 is YFSETQ in the germline V gene. The CDR3 totals 17 residues. CDR3 nucleotides: TGCGCCAGCAGCTTGGGTGGACTAGCGGATAACACCGGGGAGCTGTTTTTT. It specifies CASSLGGLADNTGELFF.

This clone was picked up a small number of times. The rearrangement links TRBV18 to TRBJ2-7, with 8 bases fitting TRBD1. This CDR3 comprises 14 residues. V lost 2 bases, J lost 3 bases, and 3 bases stayed unmatched. Germline V lookup: CDR1 KGHSH, CDR2 LQKENI. CDR3 sequence: CASSPFGQGYEQYF. Written as DNA, the CDR3 is TGTGCCAGCTCACCATTCGGACAGGGCTACGAGCAGTACTTC.